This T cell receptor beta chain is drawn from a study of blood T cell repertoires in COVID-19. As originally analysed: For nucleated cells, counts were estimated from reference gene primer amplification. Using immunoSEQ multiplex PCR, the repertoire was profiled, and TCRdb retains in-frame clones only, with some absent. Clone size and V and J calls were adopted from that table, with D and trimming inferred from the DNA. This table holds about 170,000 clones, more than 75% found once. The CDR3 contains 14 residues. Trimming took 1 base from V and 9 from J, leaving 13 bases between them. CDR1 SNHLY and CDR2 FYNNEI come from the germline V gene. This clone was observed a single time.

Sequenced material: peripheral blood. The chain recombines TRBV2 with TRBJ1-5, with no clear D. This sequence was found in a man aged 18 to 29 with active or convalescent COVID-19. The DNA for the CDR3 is TGTGCCAGCAGTGAAGAGGCGGGGAAAGGGCCCCAGCATTTT. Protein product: CASSEEAGKGPQHF.